These T cell receptor beta chains were read from a single sample in a study of early T cells in non-severe SARS-CoV-2 infection. Using its own MiXCR run on the 5' RACE reads, TCRdb lists one record per CDR3 protein. The sample has about 30,000 distinct CDR3 sequences, around 7% seen once. Sequenced sample: whole blood. The receptors shown here come from an adult who was a healthcare worker with PCR-confirmed SARS-CoV-2 infection or an uninfected control (not recorded which). CDR3s include the opening cysteine and the closing phenylalanine or tryptophan. A D gene is named only where the DNA matches it firmly. Clone size is given for some rows only: seen once, a few or many times, or a class if the clone is expanded.

v_call	d_call	clone_size	j_call	cdr3_aa	cdr3_nt
TRBV5-1	NA	many	TRBJ1-1	CASSLTETNTEAFF	TGCGCCAGCAGCTTGACGGAGACCAACACTGAAGCTTTCTTT
TRBV11-2	NA	many	TRBJ2-7	CASSPRMDSSYEQYF	TGTGCCAGCAGCCCGCGCATGGACAGCTCCTACGAGCAGTACTTC
TRBV20-1	NA	many	TRBJ2-5	CSARGGNSVGTQYF	TGCAGTGCTAGAGGGGGAAACTCCGTAGGGACCCAGTACTTC
TRBV19	NA	many	TRBJ1-3	CASSPPGNTIYF	TGTGCCAGTAGTCCACCCGGAAACACCATATATTTT
TRBV11-2	TRBD2	NA	TRBJ2-5	CASEGTRKGTQYF	TGTGCCAGCGAGGGGACTAGGAAAGGGACCCAGTACTTC
TRBV7-8	NA	many	TRBJ1-5	CASSLTGPGNQPQHF	TGTGCCAGCAGCTTAACAGGGCCAGGCAATCAGCCCCAGCATTTT
TRBV19	TRBD1	NA	TRBJ2-4	CASSPRQGFNIQYF	TGTGCCAGTAGTCCTCGACAGGGTTTTAACATTCAGTACTTC
TRBV12-3/TRBV12-4	TRBD2	many	TRBJ2-1	CASSLGLAASYNEQFF	TGTGCCAGCAGTTTGGGACTAGCGGCCTCCTACAATGAGCAGTTCTTC
TRBV12-3/TRBV12-4	NA	NA	TRBJ2-3	CASSLLRDLTDTQYF	TGTGCCAGCAGTTTATTAAGGGACCTCACAGATACGCAGTATTTT
TRBV28	TRBD1	many	TRBJ1-2	CASSLGIGTGASYTF	TGTGCCAGCAGTTTGGGGATCGGGACAGGGGCAAGCTACACCTTC
TRBV12-3/TRBV12-4	NA	NA	TRBJ2-3	CASSYQGTDTQYF	TGTGCCAGCAGCTACCAGGGGACAGATACGCAGTATTTT
TRBV6-5	NA	many	TRBJ2-3	CATQSRTSTDTQYF	TGTGCCACCCAGTCTAGGACTAGCACAGATACGCAGTATTTT
TRBV10-3	TRBD2	many	TRBJ2-3	CAISESASGGYTQYF	TGTGCCATCAGTGAGTCGGCTAGCGGGGGATATACGCAGTATTTT
TRBV14	NA	few	TRBJ2-2	CASSRVGRGFNTGELFF	TGTGCCAGCAGCCGAGTGGGGCGGGGCTTCAACACCGGGGAGCTGTTTTTT
TRBV6-1	TRBD2	many	TRBJ2-1	CASGLDWANEQFF	TGTGCCAGCGGACTAGATTGGGCCAATGAGCAGTTCTTC
TRBV7-2	TRBD2	few	TRBJ2-1	CASSSPGLPYNEQFF	TGTGCCAGCAGCTCACCGGGACTACCTTACAATGAGCAGTTCTTC
TRBV7-6	TRBD1	many	TRBJ1-1	CASSLVLGTGGTEAFF	TGTGCCAGCAGCTTAGTCCTGGGGACAGGGGGAACTGAAGCTTTCTTT
TRBV5-4	TRBD2	NA	TRBJ2-7	CASSLVPGGPYEQYF	TGTGCCAGCAGCTTGGTTCCGGGAGGGCCTTACGAGCAGTACTTC
TRBV20-1	NA	many	TRBJ1-2	CSASRRYGYTF	TGCAGTGCTAGCAGGCGCTATGGCTACACCTTC
TRBV7-2	NA	few	TRBJ2-5	CASRQGGGPQETQYF	TGTGCCAGCAGGCAAGGCGGGGGCCCTCAAGAGACCCAGTACTTC
TRBV11-2	TRBD1	many	TRBJ2-5	CASSLAFTGARETQYF	TGTGCCAGCAGCTTAGCATTCACAGGGGCCCGAGAGACCCAGTACTTC
TRBV12-3/TRBV12-4	NA	NA	TRBJ1-2	CASSRLRGMGGYTF	TGTGCCAGCAGTCGCCTCAGGGGAATGGGGGGCTACACCTTC
TRBV2	TRBD1	many	TRBJ2-1	CARGGFSYNEQFF	TGTGCCAGAGGGGGCTTTTCCTACAATGAGCAGTTCTTC
TRBV12-3/TRBV12-4	NA	many	TRBJ2-5	CASSRQQETQYF	TGTGCCAGCAGCCGACAGCAAGAGACCCAGTACTTC
TRBV18	TRBD2	few	TRBJ2-3	CASSPGLGTDTQYF	TGTGCCAGCTCACCGGGACTAGGGACGGATACGCAGTATTTT
TRBV18	NA	many	TRBJ2-7	CASSPDYYEQYF	TGTGCCAGCTCACCAGATTACTACGAGCAGTACTTC
TRBV20-1	NA	many	TRBJ1-2	CSLLVFDGSYTF	TGCAGTCTGCTAGTTTTCGACGGAAGCTACACCTTC
TRBV28	NA	many	TRBJ2-7	CASSTRLVNEQYF	TGTGCCAGCAGTACACGACTAGTAAACGAGCAGTACTTC
TRBV24-1	NA	NA	TRBJ2-2	CATSRGQNTGELFF	TGTGCCACCAGCAGGGGACAGAACACCGGGGAGCTGTTTTTT
TRBV10-3	TRBD1	NA	TRBJ2-1	CAISVRRDSDNEQFF	TGTGCCATCAGTGTCCGACGGGACAGTGACAATGAGCAGTTCTTC
TRBV5-1	NA	few	TRBJ2-5	CAGSHSDGGETQYF	TGCGCCGGCAGCCACTCGGACGGAGGGGAGACCCAGTACTTC
TRBV12-3/TRBV12-4	NA	many	TRBJ2-5	CASSLASQETQYF	TGTGCCAGCAGTTTAGCGAGCCAAGAGACCCAGTACTTC
TRBV19	TRBD2	many	TRBJ2-2	CASSGLVGELFF	TGTGCCAGTAGTGGACTAGTGGGGGAGCTGTTTTTT
TRBV11-2	TRBD1	many	TRBJ2-7	CASSLAGSPGQLYEQYF	TGTGCCAGCAGCTTAGCGGGGTCACCGGGACAGTTATACGAGCAGTACTTC
TRBV18	NA	many	TRBJ1-4	CASSPRANNEKLFF	TGTGCCAGCTCCCCCCGGGCAAATAATGAAAAACTGTTTTTT